This T cell receptor (beta chain) stems from a study of T-cell reconstitution after alpha-beta-depleted transplantation in children. Using unique molecular identifiers, the investigators prepared the TCRbeta library. Each CDR3 protein gets one entry after TCRdb re-called the PCR reads with MiXCR. Of roughly 500,000 distinct CDR3 sequences in the sample, 32% were seen once. V dropped 0 bases and J dropped 3 bases, with 9 bases sitting between them. CDR3 size: 16 residues. The germline CDR1 and CDR2 sequences are LGHNA and YSLEER. Source: PBMCs from the stem cell graft donor, taken from the stem cell graft. This TCR derives from a human donor who donated a stem cell graft to a child with aplastic anemia. This chain joins TRBV4-3 and TRBJ2-6; D is ambiguous. This chain's CDR3 is CASSQDPGRGANVLTF. The CDR3, as DNA: TGCGCCAGCAGCCAAGACCCAGGCCGTGGGGCCAACGTCCTGACTTTC.